Reported below is one T cell receptor beta chain. Its specificity is not known. The unsorted libraries were generated from a total of 2 million PBMCs, which had been stored in RNAlater at -80 C. This CDR3 has 17 residues. With V trimmed by 5 bases and J by 0 bases, 11 bases remained unmatched. The germline V gene has CDR1 SGHTA and CDR2 FQGNSA. These data come from a study of neurological immune-mediated disorders. Study results and limitations: Private repertoires in all groups were suggested, as expanded clones shared no CDR3 amino acid sequences across subjects.

The cDNA was synthesized by means of template-switch 5'RACE, which was carried out with 10-nucleotide random UMIs. TCRdb redid the calling of the 5' RACE reads with MiXCR, one entry per CDR3 protein. Among tens of thousands of distinct CDR3 sequences listed, roughly 15% were seen once. This sequence originates from a woman in her forties or fifties with HTLV-1-associated myelopathy (HAM/TSP). The J gene is TRBJ2-5, the V gene TRBV7-2; 8 positions match TRBD2. Sequencing input: PBMCs. CDR3 DNA: TGTGCCAGCAGCCCGGGAGGGGCAGGGCTTCACCAAGAGACCCAGTACTTC. The encoded protein is CASSPGGAGLHQETQYF.